This T cell receptor beta chain was found in a study of cytomegalovirus exposure and HLA in healthy donors. About the study: An early release of data contained about 85 million unique TCRs, which came from HLA-typed donors.

Study conclusions and caveats: Available immune exposure information covered CMV serostatus only. The study carried out a later analysis of TCR beta sequences. It associated 16,951 of them with specific HLA alleles at a false discovery rate of 0.05. High sensitivity and specificity were reportedly achieved when the classifier diagnosed cytomegalovirus status.

Vbeta (60) and Jbeta (13) primers were used in the PCR. Some clones are missing from TCRdb's copy, which holds only in-frame ones; the method was immunoSEQ multiplex PCR. The data contain around 150,000 clones, 75% to 85% of them singletons. The CDR3 spans 15 residues. The germline gives CDR1 SGHVS, CDR2 FNYEAQ. The V gene end was trimmed by 5 bases and the J gene end by 3 bases; junction bases not matched to a gene: 10. This clone was counted a few times. Its antigen remains unidentified. The rearrangement joins TRBV7-6 to TRBJ2-7, with 7 bases identical to TRBD1. What was sequenced was PBMCs. The receptor comes from a woman aged 45-65 years in good health and CMV-seronegative. The DNA of the CDR3 is TGTGCCAGCAGCCGATTATCGACAGGGAACTACGAGCAGTACTTC. Its protein product is CASSRLSTGNYEQYF.